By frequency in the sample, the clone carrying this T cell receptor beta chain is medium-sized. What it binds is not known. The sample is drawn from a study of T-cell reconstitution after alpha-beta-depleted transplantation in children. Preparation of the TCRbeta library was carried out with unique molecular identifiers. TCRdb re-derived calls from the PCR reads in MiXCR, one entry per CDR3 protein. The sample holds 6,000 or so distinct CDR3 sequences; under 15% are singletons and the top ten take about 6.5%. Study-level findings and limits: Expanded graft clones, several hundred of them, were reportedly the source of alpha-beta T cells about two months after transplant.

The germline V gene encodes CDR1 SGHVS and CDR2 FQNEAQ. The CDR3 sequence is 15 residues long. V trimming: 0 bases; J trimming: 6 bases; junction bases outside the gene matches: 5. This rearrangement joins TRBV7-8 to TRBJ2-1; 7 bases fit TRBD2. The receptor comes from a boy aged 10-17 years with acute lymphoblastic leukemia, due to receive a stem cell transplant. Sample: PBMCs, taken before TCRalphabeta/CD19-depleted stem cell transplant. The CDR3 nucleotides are TGTGCCAGCAGCTTAGCGGGAGGGCCCTTCAATGAGCAGTTCTTC. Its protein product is CASSLAGGPFNEQFF.